These T cell receptor beta chains were read from a single sample in a study of CD8 T cells in Susac syndrome. TCRdb redid the calling of the immunoSEQ multiplex PCR reads with MiXCR, one entry per CDR3 protein. The sample contains roughly 200,000 distinct CDR3 sequences, 93% of which appear only once. Sequenced material: CD4+ T cells from PBMCs. Every receptor here comes from a human donor in good health. Both conserved end residues are part of each CDR3. Fields, in order: CDR3 DNA, CDR3 protein, V gene, D gene, J gene, clone size. A D gene is named only where the DNA matches it firmly. Clone size is stated in some rows and not others, as once, few, many or a class when expanded.

cdr3_nt: TGCGCCAGCAGCTTGGCCCTCGGGACAGTGGTCCCTGAAGCTTTCTTT; cdr3_aa: CASSLALGTVVPEAFF; v_call: TRBV5-1; d_call: TRBD1; j_call: TRBJ1-1; clone_size: NA
cdr3_nt: TGTGCCAGCAACCTTAGCACAGGGGGCTCGAGCTCCTATAATTCACCCCTCCACTTT; cdr3_aa: CASNLSTGGSSSYNSPLHF; v_call: TRBV6-1; d_call: TRBD1; j_call: TRBJ1-6; clone_size: NA
cdr3_nt: TGTGCCAGCAGCGACGGGACAGGGGTGTCGTACACCGGGGAGCTGTTTTTT; cdr3_aa: CASSDGTGVSYTGELFF; v_call: TRBV11-1; d_call: TRBD1; j_call: TRBJ2-2; clone_size: NA
cdr3_nt: TGTGCCAGCAGCAAAGGGACAGCGAACACTGAAGCTTTCTTT; cdr3_aa: CASSKGTANTEAFF; v_call: TRBV7-2; d_call: TRBD1; j_call: TRBJ1-1; clone_size: few
cdr3_nt: TGTGCCAGCAGTTCCTCCGGACTTCTTAACTATGGCTACACCTTC; cdr3_aa: CASSSSGLLNYGYTF; v_call: TRBV12-3/TRBV12-4; d_call: NA; j_call: TRBJ1-2; clone_size: NA
cdr3_nt: TGCAGCGTTGAAGATCCGAGAGGTGGGGATGAGCAGTTCTTC; cdr3_aa: CSVEDPRGGDEQFF; v_call: TRBV29-1; d_call: NA; j_call: TRBJ2-1; clone_size: NA
cdr3_nt: TGTGCCAGCAGCCACGGTCAGGGGGCATACGAGCAGTACTTC; cdr3_aa: CASSHGQGAYEQYF; v_call: TRBV3-1; d_call: TRBD1; j_call: TRBJ2-7; clone_size: NA
cdr3_nt: TGTGCCACAGTCGGGGCCCTGAACACCGGGGAGCTGTTTTTT; cdr3_aa: CATVGALNTGELFF; v_call: TRBV6-6; d_call: NA; j_call: TRBJ2-2; clone_size: once
cdr3_nt: TGTGCCAGCAGCCTCCTTACTAGCGGGTCGAACACCGGGGAGCTGTTTTTT; cdr3_aa: CASSLLTSGSNTGELFF; v_call: TRBV3-1; d_call: TRBD2; j_call: TRBJ2-2; clone_size: NA
cdr3_nt: TGCAGTGCTAGAGTTCGGCAGGGCTACAATGAGCAGTTCTTC; cdr3_aa: CSARVRQGYNEQFF; v_call: TRBV20-1; d_call: NA; j_call: TRBJ2-1; clone_size: few